A single sample gave rise to the 8 T cell receptor beta chains below, sequenced in a study of T-cell reconstitution after alpha-beta-depleted transplantation in children. Preparation of the TCRbeta library was carried out with unique molecular identifiers. TCRdb re-called the PCR reads with MiXCR, one entry per CDR3 protein. The repertoire holds about 610,000 distinct CDR3 sequences, roughly a quarter seen once, with about 35% in the top ten. Sequenced here: PBMCs, sampled before TCRalphabeta/CD19-depleted stem cell transplant. Receptor source: a boy under two years old with Wiskott-Aldrich syndrome, due to receive a stem cell transplant.

Turning to this clonotype: A read error may produce the germline difference seen at one junction end. The rearrangement uses TRBV19 and TRBJ2-7, with D hard to call. This CDR3 is built from 12 residues. From germline, CDR1 is LNHDA and CDR2 SQIVND (reference sequence). The CDR3 loop is CASSIEGRRFFF. In DNA, the CDR3 is TGTGCCAGTAGTATAGAGGGCCGGCGATTCTTCTTC.

This clonotype was recorded a few times. The V and J genes are TRBV29-1 and TRBJ1-2; D uncertain. The V end lost 2 bases, the J end lost 8 bases, and 3 bases lay between the germline ends. The CDR3 contains 9 residues. Germline lookup yields CDR1 SQVTM and CDR2 ANQGSEA. This CDR3 reads CSVEKGYTF. As DNA, the CDR3 is TGCAGCGTTGAAAAAGGCTACACCTTC. Looking up the rest from reference TRBV29-1 and TRBJ1-2 gives the full variable domain: SAVISQKPSRDICQRGTSLTIQCQVDSQVTMMFWYRQQPGQSLTLIATANQGSEATYESGFVIDKFPISRPNLTFSTLTVSNMSPEDSSIYLCSVEKGYTFGSGTRLTVV.

This clonotype has just a few counts. J is TRBJ2-6 and V is TRBV5-1, with a tentative D call TRBD1 (6 bases). Per germline, CDR1 SGHRS and CDR2 YFSETQ. V lost 2 bases, J lost 2 bases, and 11 bases lay in between. The CDR3 extends over 16 amino acids. This CDR3 reads CASSFLQGPGANVLTF. The CDR3 coding sequence is TGCGCCAGCAGCTTCCTTCAGGGGCCTGGGGCCAACGTCCTGACTTTC.

This clonotype was seen a few times. This chain uses TRBV5-5 with TRBJ2-3; tentative D call: TRBD1 (8 bases). Deletions cut 3 bases from V and 2 bases from J, with 13 bases between. CDR3 length: 15 amino acids. Germline assignment: CDR1 SGHKS and CDR2 YYEKEE (reference sequence). CDR3 coding DNA: TGTGCCAGCAGCTACAGGGGGGGTCCCACAGATACGCAGTATTTT. Translated, it gives CASSYRGGPTDTQYF.

This CDR3 reads CASRPRRLQETQYF. The DNA of the CDR3 is TGTGCCAGCAGACCGAGACGCCTCCAAGAGACCCAGTACTTC. V usage is TRBV12-3 or TRBV12-4 and J usage is TRBJ2-5, with unresolved D. V lost 6 bases to trimming and J lost 1 base, with 12 bases between them. CDR3 length: 14 residues.

A few counts support this clonotype. The J gene is TRBJ2-7, the V gene TRBV20-1; D gene uncertain. V was clipped by 3 bases and J by 1 base, with 7 bases between them. Per germline, CDR1 DFQATT and CDR2 SNEGSKA (reference sequence). The CDR3 contains 12 residues. The DNA of the CDR3 is TGCAGTGCTAGCAGGACGTCCTACGAGCAGTACTTC. This encodes CSASRTSYEQYF.

The chain uses TRBV6-1 and TRBJ2-7; D is perhaps TRBD1 (6 bases). Germline CDR1 reads MNHNS; CDR2 reads SASEGT. Trimming removed 6 bases from V and 2 bases from J, with 14 bases in between. CDR3 length: 14 residues. The CDR3 reads CASRMYREAYEQYF. The CDR3 nucleotides read TGTGCCAGCAGAATGTACAGGGAAGCCTACGAGCAGTACTTC.

This clonotype showed up just a few times. The genes are TRBV10-3 and TRBJ2-7, with 12 bases lining up with TRBD2. Unmatched junction bases numbered 12, after V lost 0 bases and J lost 6 bases. This CDR3 has 18 amino acids. Germline V gives CDR1 ENHRY, CDR2 SYGVKD. CDR3 sequence (DNA): TGTGCCATCAGTGAGTCGACTCCGGGACTAGCGGGTGGCAGCGAGCAGTACTTC. Residues: CAISESTPGLAGGSEQYF.